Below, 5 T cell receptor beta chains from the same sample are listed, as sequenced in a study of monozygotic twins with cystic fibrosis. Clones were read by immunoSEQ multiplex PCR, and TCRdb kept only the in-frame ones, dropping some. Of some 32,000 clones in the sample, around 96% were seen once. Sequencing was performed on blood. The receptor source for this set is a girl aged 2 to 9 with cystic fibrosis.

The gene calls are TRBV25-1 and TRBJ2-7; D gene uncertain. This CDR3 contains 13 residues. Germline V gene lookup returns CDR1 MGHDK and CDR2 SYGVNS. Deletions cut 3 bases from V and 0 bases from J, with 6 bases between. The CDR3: CASSDRFSYEQYF. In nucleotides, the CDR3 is TGTGCCAGCAGTGACAGATTCTCCTACGAGCAGTACTTC.

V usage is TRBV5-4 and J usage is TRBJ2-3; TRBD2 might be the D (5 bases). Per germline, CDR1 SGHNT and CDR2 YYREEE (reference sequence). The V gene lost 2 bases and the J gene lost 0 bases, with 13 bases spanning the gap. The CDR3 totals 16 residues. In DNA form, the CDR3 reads TGTGCCAGCAGCTTTGGGTTGACTACCAGCACAGATACGCAGTATTTT. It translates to CASSFGLTTSTDTQYF. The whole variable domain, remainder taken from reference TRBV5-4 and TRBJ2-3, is ETGVTQSPTHLIKTRGQQVTLRCSSQSGHNTVSWYQQALGQGPQFIFQYYREEENGRGNFPPRFSGLQFPNYSSELNVNALELDDSALYLCASSFGLTTSTDTQYFGPGTRLTVL.

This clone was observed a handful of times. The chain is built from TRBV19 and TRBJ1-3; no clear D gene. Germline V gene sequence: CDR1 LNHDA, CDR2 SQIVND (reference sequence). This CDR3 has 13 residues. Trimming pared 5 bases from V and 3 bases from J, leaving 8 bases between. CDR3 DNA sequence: TGTGCCAGTAGTCCATCCCATGGAAACACCATATATTTT. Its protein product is CASSPSHGNTIYF.

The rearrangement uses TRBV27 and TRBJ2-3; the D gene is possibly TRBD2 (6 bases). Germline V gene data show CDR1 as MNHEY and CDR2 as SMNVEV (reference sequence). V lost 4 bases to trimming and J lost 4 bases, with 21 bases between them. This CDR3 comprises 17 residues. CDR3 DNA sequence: TGTGCCAGCAGTTCACCGGGAGATTATTTTACACCAGATACGCAGTATTTT. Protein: CASSSPGDYFTPDTQYF.

This CDR3 is CASSYSADTEAFF. The DNA of the CDR3 is TGTGCCAGCAGTTACTCGGCCGACACTGAAGCTTTCTTT. This rearrangement joins TRBV6-6 to TRBJ1-1; D is undetermined. Germline CDR1 and CDR2: MNHNY and SVGAGI (reference sequence). There are 13 residues in the CDR3. V lost 0 bases and J lost 3, with 5 bases in between.